Listed below are T cell receptor beta chains from one sample, sequenced in a study of cytomegalovirus exposure and HLA in healthy donors. Data came from immunoSEQ multiplex PCR; TCRdb stores just in-frame clones and leaves some out. The sample holds about 200,000 clones; roughly 80% are singletons and the top ten take roughly a sixth. The sequenced sample was PBMCs. These receptors all stem from a man aged 35 to 55 in good health and CMV-seronegative. Each CDR3 is given with its conserved first and last residue. D genes are given only for firm matches. Clone size is shown for a subset of rows, as once, few, many or a class of expanded clone.

abundance: .
v_gene: TRBV9
d_gene: .
j_gene: TRBJ2-7
CDR3aa: CASSVDAGSPDYEQYF
CDR3nt: TGTGCCAGCAGCGTAGATGCCGGGAGTCCAGACTACGAGCAGTACTTC

abundance: .
v_gene: TRBV27
d_gene: TRBD1
j_gene: TRBJ1-5
CDR3aa: CASSPGQGVQPQHF
CDR3nt: TGTGCCAGCAGTCCTGGACAGGGCGTTCAGCCCCAGCATTTT

abundance: .
v_gene: TRBV27
d_gene: TRBD1
j_gene: TRBJ2-6
CDR3aa: CASSSQGRANVLTF
CDR3nt: TGTGCCAGCAGTTCACAGGGGAGGGCCAACGTCCTGACTTTC

abundance: .
v_gene: TRBV4-3
d_gene: .
j_gene: TRBJ2-2
CDR3aa: CASKGGASNTGELFF
CDR3nt: TGCGCCAGTAAGGGGGGGGCGTCGAACACCGGGGAGCTGTTTTTT

abundance: few
v_gene: TRBV11-1
d_gene: .
j_gene: TRBJ2-2
CDR3aa: CASSLDSLLGAHRELFF
CDR3nt: TGTGCCAGCAGTCTTGACAGCCTCCTTGGGGCTCACCGGGAGCTGTTTTTT

abundance: .
v_gene: TRBV27
d_gene: TRBD1
j_gene: TRBJ1-5
CDR3aa: CASRSQGDSNQPQHF
CDR3nt: TGTGCCAGCAGAAGCCAGGGGGATAGCAATCAGCCCCAGCATTTT

abundance: .
v_gene: TRBV4-3
d_gene: TRBD1
j_gene: TRBJ2-1
CDR3aa: CASSHLLGQGVSNEQFF
CDR3nt: TGCGCCAGCAGCCACCTCTTAGGGCAGGGGGTAAGCAATGAGCAGTTCTTC

abundance: .
v_gene: TRBV2
d_gene: .
j_gene: TRBJ1-5
CDR3aa: CASCGSDQPQHF
CDR3nt: TGTGCCTCCTGTGGAAGCGATCAGCCCCAGCATTTT

abundance: .
v_gene: TRBV19
d_gene: .
j_gene: TRBJ1-3
CDR3aa: CASSLEGGTGNTIYF
CDR3nt: TGTGCCAGTAGTCTGGAAGGGGGAACTGGAAACACCATATATTTT

abundance: once
v_gene: TRBV9
d_gene: .
j_gene: TRBJ1-2
CDR3aa: CASSVGQSYGYTF
CDR3nt: TGTGCCAGCAGCGTAGGACAGAGTTACGGCTACACCTTC

abundance: once
v_gene: TRBV11-2
d_gene: .
j_gene: TRBJ2-3
CDR3aa: CASSLMRGVVTDTQYF
CDR3nt: TGTGCCAGCAGCTTAATGCGAGGAGTGGTTACAGATACGCAGTATTTT

abundance: .
v_gene: TRBV5-1
d_gene: .
j_gene: TRBJ2-1
CDR3aa: CASSRPGYEQFF
CDR3nt: TGCGCCAGCAGCCGGCCGGGGTATGAGCAGTTCTTC

abundance: .
v_gene: TRBV6-9
d_gene: TRBD1
j_gene: TRBJ1-3
CDR3aa: CASSYFRQGGNTIYF
CDR3nt: TGTGCCAGCAGTTATTTTAGACAGGGAGGAAACACCATATATTTT

abundance: .
v_gene: TRBV15
d_gene: .
j_gene: TRBJ2-7
CDR3aa: CATSRPGHLASYEQYF
CDR3nt: TGTGCCACCAGCAGGCCGGGACACCTAGCCTCCTACGAGCAGTACTTC

abundance: few
v_gene: TRBV7-2
d_gene: .
j_gene: TRBJ2-7
CDR3aa: CASSLLRGFSPYEQYF
CDR3nt: TGTGCCAGCAGCTTATTGAGGGGGTTCTCCCCCTACGAGCAGTACTTC

abundance: .
v_gene: TRBV2
d_gene: .
j_gene: TRBJ2-7
CDR3aa: CASSLRGKSSEQYF
CDR3nt: TGTGCCAGCAGCTTAAGGGGAAAGTCGTCCGAGCAGTACTTC

abundance: .
v_gene: TRBV27
d_gene: TRBD1
j_gene: TRBJ1-1
CDR3aa: CASSPVTGGLEAFF
CDR3nt: TGTGCCAGCAGTCCCGTGACAGGGGGTCTTGAAGCTTTCTTT

abundance: .
v_gene: TRBV5-4
d_gene: .
j_gene: TRBJ1-4
CDR3aa: CASSSWRGEANEKLFF
CDR3nt: TGTGCCAGCAGCTCGTGGCGGGGGGAGGCTAATGAAAAACTGTTTTTT

abundance: .
v_gene: TRBV5-1
d_gene: TRBD2
j_gene: TRBJ2-7
CDR3aa: CASSLVPPSGGATYEQYF
CDR3nt: TGCGCCAGCAGCTTGGTGCCCCCGAGCGGGGGGGCCACCTACGAGCAGTACTTC

abundance: .
v_gene: TRBV11-2
d_gene: TRBD1
j_gene: TRBJ2-7
CDR3aa: CASRPGTGGVYEQYF
CDR3nt: TGTGCCAGCAGGCCCGGGACAGGGGGGGTCTACGAGCAGTACTTC

abundance: once
v_gene: TRBV6-5
d_gene: .
j_gene: TRBJ1-1
CDR3aa: CASSSSKNTEAFF
CDR3nt: TGTGCCAGCAGTTCCTCCAAGAACACTGAAGCTTTCTTT

abundance: .
v_gene: TRBV27
d_gene: .
j_gene: TRBJ2-7
CDR3aa: CASSIIGQGGYEQYF
CDR3nt: TGTGCCAGCAGCATTATCGGGCAGGGGGGATACGAGCAGTACTTC

abundance: .
v_gene: TRBV7-9
d_gene: TRBD1
j_gene: TRBJ1-1
CDR3aa: CASSPRTGRPEAFF
CDR3nt: TGTGCCAGCAGCCCACGGACAGGGAGGCCTGAAGCTTTCTTT

abundance: .
v_gene: TRBV4-1
d_gene: TRBD2
j_gene: TRBJ2-5
CDR3aa: CASSQVSTSGETQYF
CDR3nt: TGCGCCAGCAGCCAAGTTTCGACTAGCGGAGAGACCCAGTACTTC

abundance: few
v_gene: TRBV19
d_gene: .
j_gene: TRBJ2-7
CDR3aa: CASSTRDSRNYEQYF
CDR3nt: TGTGCCAGTAGTACGCGGGATTCTCGAAACTACGAGCAGTACTTC

abundance: .
v_gene: TRBV27
d_gene: TRBD1
j_gene: TRBJ2-7
CDR3aa: CASRGTGTGHYEQYF
CDR3nt: TGTGCCAGCAGAGGTACCGGGACAGGACACTACGAGCAGTACTTC